One and the same sample provided the 20 T cell receptor beta chains below, sequenced in a study of STAT5B mutations in CD4+ large granular lymphocyte leukemia. Sequencing used immunoSEQ multiplex PCR; TCRdb keeps in-frame clones, though not all of them. The table lists about 23,000 clones, about 79% of them singletons. The specimen sequenced was CD4+ T cells from blood buffy coats. Receptors originate from a human donor in good health.

The chain combines TRBV7-8 with TRBJ1-5, with D uncertain. The germline V and J ends were trimmed by 3 bases and 3 bases, with 6 bases remaining between them. Germline V gene sequence: CDR1 SGHVS, CDR2 FQNEAQ. This CDR3 comprises 13 residues. CDR3 bases: TGTGCCAGCAGCTTCCAGGACAATCAGCCCCAGCATTTT. Amino acids: CASSFQDNQPQHF. Full variable domain (remainder filled in from reference TRBV7-8 and TRBJ1-5): GAGVSQSPRYKVAKRGQDVALRCDPISGHVSLFWYQQALGQGPEFLTYFQNEAQLDKSGLPSDRFFAERPEGSVSTLKIQRTQQEDSAVYLCASSFQDNQPQHFGDGTRLSIL.

The CDR3 DNA is TGTGCCAGCTCACCACCTTCAGGCAAAAACATTCAGTACTTC. Its protein product is CASSPPSGKNIQYF. The J gene is TRBJ2-4, the V gene TRBV18, with D unresolved. V lost 0 bases to trimming and J lost 3 bases, with 6 bases between them. This CDR3 contains 14 residues. Germline V gives CDR1 KGHSH, CDR2 LQKENI. The full variable domain, its missing parts supplied by reference TRBV18 and TRBJ2-4, is NAGVMQNPRHLVRRRGQEARLRCSPMKGHSHVYWYRQLPEEGLKFMVYLQKENIIDESGMPKERFSAEFPKEGPSILRIQQVVRGDSAAYFCASSPPSGKNIQYFGAGTRLSVL.

This clone was seen just once. This rearrangement joins TRBV10-3 to TRBJ2-2, with 10 bases fitting TRBD2. The CDR3 totals 14 residues. V gave up 10 bases and J gave up 2 bases; unmatched junction bases: 4. In germline, CDR1 is ENHRY, CDR2 SYGVKD. CDR3 DNA sequence: TGTGCCACCCTAGCGGGGGCTAACACCGGGGAGCTGTTTTTT. Its translation is CATLAGANTGELFF.

This clone showed up just once. The chain couples TRBV6-1 to TRBJ2-1; D uncertain. Germline values: CDR1 MNHNS, CDR2 SASEGT. The length of the CDR3 is 15 residues. V gave up 3 bases and J gave up 0 bases, with 9 bases separating them. The CDR3 DNA follows: TGTGCCAGCAGTGAGGGGATAACCTCCTACAATGAGCAGTTCTTC. Translating it yields CASSEGITSYNEQFF.

To note about this clone: The junction departs from the called germline gene at one end, perhaps through a read error. Additional DNA sequences in this sample encode the identical CDR3. The J gene is TRBJ2-3, the V gene TRBV29-1, with a tentative D call TRBD1 (5 bases). Germline-derived CDR1 and CDR2 are SQVTM and ANQGSEA. The CDR3 length is 13 residues. CDR3 protein: CSVVTTGTDTQYF. DNA for the CDR3: TGCAGTGTTGTGACGACAGGCACAGATACGCAGTATTTT.

This chain connects TRBV27 to TRBJ1-1, with D possibly TRBD1 on 6 matching bases. The CDR3 is made up of 14 amino acids. Per germline, CDR1 MNHEY and CDR2 SMNVEV (reference sequence). With 5 bases removed from V and 4 bases from J, the gap between germline ends came to 14 bases. In DNA, the CDR3 is TGTGCCAGCAGTCTAACAGGGAGGACCACTGAAGCTTTCTTT. The encoded protein is CASSLTGRTTEAFF.

This clone was picked up a small number of times. The rearrangement uses TRBV19 and TRBJ2-7; no clear D. CDR3 length equals 14 residues. Germline CDR1 is LNHDA and CDR2 is SQIVND (reference sequence). Trimming took off 3 bases at V and 0 bases at J, with 9 bases between the two ends. The CDR3 protein is CASSIGDLSYEQYF. Written as DNA, the CDR3 is TGTGCCAGTAGTATTGGGGATCTCTCCTACGAGCAGTACTTC.

The chain has TRBV7-9 and TRBJ1-2; 7 nucleotides align to TRBD1. Germline V lookup: CDR1 SEHNR, CDR2 FQNEAQ (reference sequence). Germline trimming cut 4 bases from V and 0 bases from J; bases unmatched to any gene: 5. CDR3 length: 15 amino acids. The CDR3 DNA follows: TGTGCCAGCAGCTCCACCGGGACAGCTAACTATGGCTACACCTTC. Translation gives CASSSTGTANYGYTF.

V is TRBV6-6 and J is TRBJ2-5, with D tentatively TRBD1 (6 bases). The germline V gene has CDR1 MNHNY and CDR2 SVGAGI (reference sequence). CDR3 length: 13 amino acids. V was pared by 7 bases and J by 2 bases, with 11 bases between. The CDR3 DNA reads as TGTGCCAGCACTAGGACAGATCAAGAGACCCAGTACTTC. Translated: CASTRTDQETQYF.

The chain links TRBV29-1 to TRBJ2-1; D may be TRBD1 (5 bases). From germline, CDR1 is SQVTM and CDR2 ANQGSEA. The CDR3 length is 13 residues. The V and J ends lost 4 bases and 7 bases respectively, with 14 bases between them. The CDR3 region is CSVGQGPQNEQFF. CDR3 coding DNA: TGCAGCGTTGGGCAGGGCCCTCAAAATGAGCAGTTCTTC.

Of note for this clone: Different DNA sequences within this sample yield the same CDR3. This chain joins TRBV11-1 and TRBJ2-3, with TRBD2 as a possible D gene (6 bases). With 2 bases removed from V and 2 bases from J, the gap between germline ends came to 11 bases. The germline gives CDR1 SGHAT, CDR2 FQDESV (reference sequence). CDR3 length: 15 amino acids. Written as DNA, the CDR3 is TGTGCCAGCAGCTTAACTAGCATAAACACAGATACGCAGTATTTT. Its protein product is CASSLTSINTDTQYF. Filled out from reference TRBV11-1 and TRBJ2-3, the complete variable domain reads EAEVAQSPRYKITEKSQAVAFWCDPISGHATLYWYRQILGQGPELLVQFQDESVVDDSQLPKDRFSAERLKGVDSTLKIQPAELGDSAMYLCASSLTSINTDTQYFGPGTRLTVL.

V usage is TRBV29-1 and J usage is TRBJ1-2, with 8 bases that match TRBD1. Trimming took 4 bases from V and 6 from J; bases not matched to a gene: 4. Germline CDR1 and CDR2: SQVTM and ANQGSEA. The CDR3 runs 12 residues. CDR3 residues: CSVGQGAHGYTF. In DNA, the CDR3 is TGCAGCGTTGGGCAGGGGGCTCATGGCTACACCTTC.

The V gene is TRBV10-3, the J gene TRBJ1-2; no firm D call. The CDR3 totals 12 residues. The V gene lost 2 bases and the J gene lost 5 bases, with 6 bases spanning the gap. Per the germline V gene, CDR1 is ENHRY and CDR2 is SYGVKD. CDR3 protein: CAISEIGYGYTF. As DNA, the CDR3 is TGTGCCATCAGTGAGATCGGTTATGGCTACACCTTC.

The J gene is TRBJ2-7, the V gene TRBV10-3, with D tentatively TRBD2 (6 bases). CDR3 size: 14 residues. Germline lookup yields CDR1 ENHRY and CDR2 SYGVKD. Between the trimmed V and J ends, which lost 6 bases and 0 bases, there was a span of 12 bases. CDR3 loop: CAIRGGDPSYEQYF. CDR3 in DNA: TGTGCCATCAGAGGCGGGGACCCCTCCTACGAGCAGTACTTC.

This clone appeared a single time. The V gene is TRBV19, the J gene TRBJ2-7, with 9 bases identical to TRBD2. The CDR3 is 14 residues long. V shed 0 bases and J 5 bases; nucleotides not matched to a gene: 2. Germline assignment: CDR1 LNHDA and CDR2 SQIVND (reference sequence). The CDR3 loop is CASSIDSGSNEQYF. The CDR3 nucleotides are TGTGCCAGTAGTATAGATAGCGGGAGTAACGAGCAGTACTTC.

The chain employs TRBV5-5 and TRBJ2-7; TRBD2 might be the D (5 bases). The CDR3 covers 19 residues. CDR1 and CDR2 (germline): SGHKS, YYEKEE (reference sequence). Trimming shortened V by 1 base and J by 2 bases, and 25 bases separated the two germline ends. The CDR3 spells CASSLSVSGSAELPYEQYF. CDR3 DNA sequence: TGTGCCAGCAGCTTGTCGGTGTCGGGTTCAGCGGAACTTCCCTACGAGCAGTACTTC.

This clone was seen a single time. The V call is TRBV29-1, the J call TRBJ2-3; possibly TRBD2 for D (6 bases). CDR1 is SQVTM and CDR2 is ANQGSEA in the germline V gene. This CDR3 comprises 12 residues. Between the trimmed V and J ends, which lost 7 bases and 4 bases, there was a span of 12 bases. The CDR3 region is CSAAAGPDTQYF. CDR3 coding DNA: TGCAGCGCGGCGGCGGGGCCAGATACGCAGTATTTT.

The genes are TRBV2 and TRBJ2-7; D may be TRBD1 (5 bases). Germline V gene data show CDR1 as SNHLY and CDR2 as FYNNEI. V was trimmed by 4 bases and J by 1 base, leaving 11 bases between them. The CDR3 is 14 amino acids. CDR3 nucleotides: TGTGCCAGCAGTGCCAGGGTTAGGTCCTACGAGCAGTACTTC. Translating it yields CASSARVRSYEQYF.

The chain links TRBV11-3 to TRBJ1-1; D is ambiguous. The CDR3 is made up of 13 amino acids. V was clipped by 6 bases and J by 1 base, with 9 bases between them. Germline V gives CDR1 SGHNT, CDR2 YENEEA. Here the CDR3 DNA reads TGTGCCAGCAGTAAAGACACGAACACTGAAGCTTTCTTT. Translated, it gives CASSKDTNTEAFF.

Concerning this clone itself: The sample carries other DNA sequences with the same CDR3. The CDR3, as DNA: TGTGCCAGCAGGCCTGTCGCGGATACGCAGTATTTT. Its translation: CASRPVADTQYF. The chain is built from TRBV6-6 and TRBJ2-3; D is undetermined. V was trimmed by 6 bases and J by 6 bases, leaving 10 bases between them. CDR1 and CDR2 from the germline V gene are MNHNY and SVGAGI (reference sequence). The CDR3 is 12 residues long.